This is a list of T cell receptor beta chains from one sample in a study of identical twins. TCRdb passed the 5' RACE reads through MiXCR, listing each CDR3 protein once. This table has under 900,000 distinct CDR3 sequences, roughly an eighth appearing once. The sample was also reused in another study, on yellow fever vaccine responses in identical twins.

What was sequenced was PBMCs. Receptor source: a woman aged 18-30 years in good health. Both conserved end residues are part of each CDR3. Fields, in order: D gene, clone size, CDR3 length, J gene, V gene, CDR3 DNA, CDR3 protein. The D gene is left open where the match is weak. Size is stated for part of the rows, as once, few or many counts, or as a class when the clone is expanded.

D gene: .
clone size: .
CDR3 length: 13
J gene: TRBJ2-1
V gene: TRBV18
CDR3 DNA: TGTGCCAGCTCACCAGATTTGGCGTCCGAGCAGTTCTTC
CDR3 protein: CASSPDLASEQFF

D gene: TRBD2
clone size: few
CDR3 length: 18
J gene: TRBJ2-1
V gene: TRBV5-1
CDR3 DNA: TGCGCCAGCAGCTCGAACAGACTAGCGGGAGTGACTCGGAATGAGCAGTTCTTC
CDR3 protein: CASSSNRLAGVTRNEQFF

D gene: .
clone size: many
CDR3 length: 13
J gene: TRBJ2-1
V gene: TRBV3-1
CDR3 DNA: TGTGCCAGCAGCCAAGGCAGAACAAATGAGCAGTTCTTC
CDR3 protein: CASSQGRTNEQFF

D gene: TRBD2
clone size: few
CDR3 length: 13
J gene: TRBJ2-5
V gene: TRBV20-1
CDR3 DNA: TGCAGTGCCAAGATGGGCGGGAGTGAGACCCAGTACTTC
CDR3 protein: CSAKMGGSETQYF

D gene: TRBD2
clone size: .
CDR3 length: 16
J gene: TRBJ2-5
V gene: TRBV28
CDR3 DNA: TGTGCCAGCAGCCGAAGGACTAGCGGGGGCCAAGAGACCCAGTACTTC
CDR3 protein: CASSRRTSGGQETQYF

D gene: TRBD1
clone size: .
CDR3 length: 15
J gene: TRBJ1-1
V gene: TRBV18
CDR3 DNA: TGTGCCAGCTCACCCTGGACAGGGGAGAGCACTGAAGCTTTCTTT
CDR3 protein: CASSPWTGESTEAFF

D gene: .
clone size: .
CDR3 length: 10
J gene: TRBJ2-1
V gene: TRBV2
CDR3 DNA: TGTGCCAGCCTGGACGGTGAGCAGTCCTTC
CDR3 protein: CASLDGEQSF

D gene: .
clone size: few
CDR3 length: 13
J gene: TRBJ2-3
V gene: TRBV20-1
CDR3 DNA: TGCAGTGCTAGAGATCGTAGCACAGATACGCAGTATTTT
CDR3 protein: CSARDRSTDTQYF

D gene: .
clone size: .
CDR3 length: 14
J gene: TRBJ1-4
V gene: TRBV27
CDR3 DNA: TGTGCCAGCAGCACAGGAGCTAGTAATGAAAAACTGTTTTTT
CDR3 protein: CASSTGASNEKLFF

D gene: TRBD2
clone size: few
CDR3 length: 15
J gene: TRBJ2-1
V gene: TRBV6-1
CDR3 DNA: TGTGCCAGCAGCATGGGGCTACCTGGGGGGGGTGAGCAGTTCTTC
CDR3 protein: CASSMGLPGGGEQFF

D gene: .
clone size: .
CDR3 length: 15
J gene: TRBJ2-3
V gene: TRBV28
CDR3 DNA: TGTGCCAGCAGTCCCGCAGGGTTGGACACAGATACGCAGTATTTT
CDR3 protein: CASSPAGLDTDTQYF

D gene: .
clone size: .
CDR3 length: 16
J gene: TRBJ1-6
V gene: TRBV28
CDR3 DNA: TGTGCCAGCAGTTTAAGGCCCAACTCCTATAATTCACCCCTCCACTTT
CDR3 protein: CASSLRPNSYNSPLHF

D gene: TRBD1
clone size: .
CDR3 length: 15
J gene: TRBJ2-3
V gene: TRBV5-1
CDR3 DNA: TGCGCCAGCAGCCCGGGGACAGGGCCCACAGATACGCAGTATTTT
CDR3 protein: CASSPGTGPTDTQYF

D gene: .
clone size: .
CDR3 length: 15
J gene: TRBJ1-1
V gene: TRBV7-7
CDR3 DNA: TGTGCCAGCAGCCCGATTGCGCAGATGAACACTGAAGCTTTCTTT
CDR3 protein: CASSPIAQMNTEAFF

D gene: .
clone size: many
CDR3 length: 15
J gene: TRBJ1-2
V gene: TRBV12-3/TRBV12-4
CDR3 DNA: TGTGCCAGCAGTTCCCTAGGACCCCCCTTTGCTGGCTACACCTTC
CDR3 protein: CASSSLGPPFAGYTF

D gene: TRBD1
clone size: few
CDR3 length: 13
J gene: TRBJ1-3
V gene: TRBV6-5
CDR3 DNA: TGTGCCAGCAGTTACGGCACAGGGGACACCATATATTTT
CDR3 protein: CASSYGTGDTIYF

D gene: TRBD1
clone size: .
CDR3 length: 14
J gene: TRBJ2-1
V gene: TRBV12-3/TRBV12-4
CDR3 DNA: TGTGCCAGCAGTCCGAGACAGGGGTTCAATGAGCAGTTCTTC
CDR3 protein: CASSPRQGFNEQFF

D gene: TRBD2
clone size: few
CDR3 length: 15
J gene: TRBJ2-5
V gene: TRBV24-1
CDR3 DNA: TGTGCCACCAGTGATTTTAGCGGGAGCGGAGAGACCCAGTACTTC
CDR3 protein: CATSDFSGSGETQYF

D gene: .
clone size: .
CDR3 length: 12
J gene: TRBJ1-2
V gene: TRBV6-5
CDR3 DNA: TGTGCCAGCGGTGAGGGATTTTACGGCTACACCTTC
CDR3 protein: CASGEGFYGYTF

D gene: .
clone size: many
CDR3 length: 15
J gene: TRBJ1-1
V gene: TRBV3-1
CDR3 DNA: TGTGCCAGCAGCTCCCATACCGCGGCTAGTGGTGAAGCTTTCTTT
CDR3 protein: CASSSHTAASGEAFF

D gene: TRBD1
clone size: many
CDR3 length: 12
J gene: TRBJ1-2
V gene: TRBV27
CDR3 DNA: TGTGCCAGCAGTCCCCGGACAGGGGGCTACACCTTC
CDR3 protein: CASSPRTGGYTF

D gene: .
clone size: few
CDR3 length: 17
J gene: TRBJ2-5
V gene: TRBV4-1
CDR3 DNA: TGCGCCAGCAGCCCAGCTACCACGGGACGGGACCAAGAGACCCAGTACTTC
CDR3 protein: CASSPATTGRDQETQYF

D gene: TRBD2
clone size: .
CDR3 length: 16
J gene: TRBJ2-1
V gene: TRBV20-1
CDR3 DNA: TGCTGTGCTAGGTTCCTAGCGGGGGGGGGCTACAATGAGCAGTTCTTC
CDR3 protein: CCARFLAGGGYNEQFF

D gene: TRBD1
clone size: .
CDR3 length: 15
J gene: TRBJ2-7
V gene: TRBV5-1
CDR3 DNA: TGCGCCAGCAGCCCTGGGACAGGGGGTATGGTGAAGCAGTACTTC
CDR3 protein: CASSPGTGGMVKQYF